This TCR beta chain emerged from a study of PD-1 blockade in classical Hodgkin lymphoma. Study conclusions and caveats: The baseline diversity of complete responders showed similarity to that of newly diagnosed patients. The authors have not defined what causes the repertoire differences, possibly disease activity or prior therapy.

The CDR3 has 14 residues. Germline CDR1 SGHVS, CDR2 FNYEAQ. V gave up 1 base and J gave up 9 bases, with 12 bases separating them. Generated by immunoSEQ multiplex PCR, the TCRdb table keeps only in-frame clones and is missing some. The table has almost 30,000 clones, roughly 80% seen once. Time point denoted: cycle 4 day 1 (C4D1), after five to seven weeks of nivolumab. All patients relapsed after autologous stem cell transplantation, and brentuximab vedotin exposure varied. Purification of CD4+ T cells from thawed PBMCs was performed via magnetic negative selection. Best responses included complete response and partial response; otherwise, the best response was progressive disease. This clone was recorded a few times. The antigen remains unidentified.

The rearrangement uses TRBV7-6 and TRBJ1-4; D is unresolved. The clonotype was recovered from a human donor with classical Hodgkin lymphoma. Sequencing was performed on CD4+ T cells from blood, taken before the fourth cycle of nivolumab. CDR3 region: CASSLEDGVKKLFF. The CDR3, as DNA: TGTGCCAGCAGCTTAGAGGACGGGGTAAAAAAACTGTTTTTT.